The rows below give T cell receptor beta chains drawn from one sample of a study of T-cell memory formation after mild COVID-19. Each CDR3 protein gets one entry after TCRdb re-called the 5' RACE reads with MiXCR. The top ten hold roughly 13% of the sample, which has about 400,000 distinct CDR3 sequences, around a quarter seen once. Sequenced input: PBMCs or a T cell subset sorted from them (not recorded which). The source is an adult woman who had mild COVID-19 (a few samples of this study predate the infection). Cell type and time point are not known. The CDR3 runs from the conserved cysteine through the conserved F or W. D genes are given only for firm matches. Not every row has a clone size; where given, it reads once, few, many or a size class.

>-|-|TRBJ2-2|TRBV12-3/TRBV12-4
TGTGCCTCCAGTGGGGGACTGAACACCGGGGAGCTGTTTTTT
CASSGGLNTGELFF
>many|TRBD2|TRBJ2-5|TRBV12-3/TRBV12-4
TGTGCCAGCAGTTCGGGGACTAGCGGCGGGGAGACCCAGTACTTC
CASSSGTSGGETQYF
>few|TRBD2|TRBJ2-4|TRBV2
TGTGCCAGCAGTGAAGGTAGCGGGAGCTCTACCAAAAACATTCAGTACTTC
CASSEGSGSSTKNIQYF
>-|-|TRBJ2-1|TRBV20-1
TGCAGTGTTAGAGGAGAGGCGTCGGCTAGCAGGTTCTTC
CSVRGEASASRFF
>few|-|TRBJ1-2|TRBV5-1
TGCGCCAGCAGTTGGGCCCGGGACTATGGCTACACCTTC
CASSWARDYGYTF
>-|-|TRBJ1-1|TRBV5-1
TGCGCCAGCAGCTTGGTTCCTCCTAAAGCGAACACTGAAGCTTTCTTT
CASSLVPPKANTEAFF
>many|-|TRBJ2-1|TRBV11-3
TGTGCCAGCAGCCCATACTCGACCCGTGAGCAGTTCTTC
CASSPYSTREQFF
>-|TRBD1|TRBJ2-7|TRBV19
TGTGCCAGTAGTATGGGTGGTTGGGACAGCTCCTACGAGCAGTACTTC
CASSMGGWDSSYEQYF
>once|-|TRBJ2-5|TRBV14
TGTGCCAGCAGCCAAGAGCAGGATACCCAGTACTTC
CASSQEQDTQYF
>few|-|TRBJ1-1|TRBV5-1
TGCGCCAGCAGCGACCGGACACAGTTTAGGCCTGAAGCTTTCTTT
CASSDRTQFRPEAFF
>-|-|TRBJ2-5|TRBV6-5
TGTGCCAGCAGACCCAGGGACTCCAAAGAGACCCAGTACTTC
CASRPRDSKETQYF
>-|-|TRBJ2-7|TRBV12-3/TRBV12-4
TGTGCCAGCAGTTTAGGAGGGGTAGATTACGAGCAGTACTTC
CASSLGGVDYEQYF
>-|-|TRBJ1-5|TRBV4-1
TGCGCCAGCAGCCAAAGCTTCACCGGACAGTCTTATAGCAATCAGCCCCAGCATTTT
CASSQSFTGQSYSNQPQHF
>-|TRBD2|TRBJ2-1|TRBV7-8
TGTGCCAGCAGCTCCGATGGGACTAGGAACAATGAGCAGTTCTTC
CASSSDGTRNNEQFF
>few|TRBD1|TRBJ2-2|TRBV4-1
TGCGCCAGCAGCCACCCGGACAGGGACACCGGGGAGCTGTTTTTT
CASSHPDRDTGELFF
>-|-|TRBJ2-1|TRBV29-1
TGCAGCGTGCAGGCTCAAAGAGGGAACAATGAGCAGTTCTTC
CSVQAQRGNNEQFF
>-|-|TRBJ2-7|TRBV5-1
TGCGCCAGCAGCTTGAGAGGGGGCTCCTACGAGCAGTACTTC
CASSLRGGSYEQYF
>few|-|TRBJ2-1|TRBV9
TGTGCCAGCAGCGGGGGAAGTCAAGATGAGCAGTTCTTC
CASSGGSQDEQFF
>-|-|TRBJ2-3|TRBV5-4
TGTGCCAGCAGACCCTGGTCCCTAGCAGCTCCAGATACGCAGTATTTT
CASRPWSLAAPDTQYF
>-|TRBD1|TRBJ2-1|TRBV15
TGTGCCACCAGCACCGGACAGGGCGTCTACAATGAGCAGTTCTTC
CATSTGQGVYNEQFF
>-|-|TRBJ2-7|TRBV5-1
TGCGCCAGCAGCTACAGGACCTCCTACGAGCAGTACTTC
CASSYRTSYEQYF
>-|-|TRBJ2-7|TRBV18
TGTGCCAGCTCACCACTAGGGGCCACAACGGGGGAGCAGTACTTC
CASSPLGATTGEQYF
>few|-|TRBJ1-1|TRBV12-3/TRBV12-4
TGTGCCAGCAGTTTGGGAGGATTACAAGCAGGAGCTTTCTTT
CASSLGGLQAGAFF
>-|-|TRBJ1-2|TRBV11-2
TGTGCCAGCAGCTTAGACGCCCGGGGCTATGGCTACACCTTC
CASSLDARGYGYTF
>-|-|TRBJ2-7|TRBV7-9
TGTGCCACGGGGACGACGGGCGGCGAGCAGTACTTC
CATGTTGGEQYF
>few|-|TRBJ2-7|TRBV3-1
TGTGCCAGCGCCAACCTAAGGGGCCACTCCTACGAGCAGTACTTC
CASANLRGHSYEQYF
>-|-|TRBJ2-1|TRBV10-3
TGTGCCATCAGTGGTGACCGGGAAGAGCAGTTCTTC
CAISGDREEQFF
>-|-|TRBJ2-7|TRBV6-5
TGTGCCAGCAGAACCGGAGGGAGACCCTACGAGCAGTACTTC
CASRTGGRPYEQYF
>-|TRBD1|TRBJ1-1|TRBV7-6
TGTGCCAGCAGCTTGGAAAGGGACAGCTTGAACACTGAAGCTTTCTTT
CASSLERDSLNTEAFF
>-|TRBD1|TRBJ1-1|TRBV18
TGTGCCAGCTCACCACAAATGGGACAGGGGGACACTGAAGCTTTCTTT
CASSPQMGQGDTEAFF
>-|-|TRBJ2-5|TRBV30
TGTGCCTGGAGTTTCGGGACTTTGGTTCAAGAGACCCAGTACTTC
CAWSFGTLVQETQYF
>few|-|TRBJ2-1|TRBV27
TGTGCCAGCAGTTTACTAGCGACGTCAAACAATGAGCAGTTCTTC
CASSLLATSNNEQFF
>-|TRBD1|TRBJ1-2|TRBV6-6
TGTGCCAGCAGTTACCCCCCCCAGCAGGGGGGTCACTATGGCTACACCTTC
CASSYPPQQGGHYGYTF
>-|-|TRBJ2-5|TRBV7-2
TGTGCCAGCAGCCTCCGGGTAGCGGACGTCCAAGAGACCCAGTACTTC
CASSLRVADVQETQYF
>-|-|TRBJ2-3|TRBV7-9
TGTGCCAGCACTCTCGCAGATACGCAGTATTTT
CASTLADTQYF
>few|-|TRBJ1-4|TRBV12-3/TRBV12-4
TGTGCCAGCAGCCCCGGGGGGGCGGGTAATGAAAAACTGTTTTTT
CASSPGGAGNEKLFF
>few|TRBD2|TRBJ2-1|TRBV20-1
TGCAGTGCTACCAGACTAGCGGGAGCTGCTGAGCAGTTCTTC
CSATRLAGAAEQFF
>-|TRBD1|TRBJ2-1|TRBV13
TGTGCCAGCAGCTTAGGAGCAGGGGGCATCCATGAGCAGTTCTTC
CASSLGAGGIHEQFF
>-|-|TRBJ1-1|TRBV5-1
TGCGCCAGCAGCCCGGCCCGGACGGGGCCCAACACTGAAGCTTTCTTT
CASSPARTGPNTEAFF
>few|TRBD1|TRBJ2-3|TRBV5-1
TGCGCCAGCAGCTTGGAACAGGGGGTCACAGATACGCAGTATTTT
CASSLEQGVTDTQYF
>many|-|TRBJ2-3|TRBV5-1
TGCGCCAGCAGCTTTGGTCCCACAGATACGCAGTATTTT
CASSFGPTDTQYF
>few|TRBD2|TRBJ2-1|TRBV7-6
TGTGCCAGCAGCCCCCTAGGGGCGGGGGGTAACAATGAGCAGTTCTTC
CASSPLGAGGNNEQFF